This TCR beta chain was observed in a study of a mutant IDH1 vaccine in newly diagnosed glioma. Across the study: The treated population exhibited a male proportion of about 60%, a female proportion of 37.5%, and a mean age of about 39 years.

The sample's time point: week 35, safety follow-up. Vaccination comprised doses that each held 300 ug of mutant IDH1 20-mer peptide, plus topical imiquimod. Patients were given eight vaccinations, scheduled in weeks 1, 3, 5, 7, 11, 15, 19 and 23. About this clone itself: Its antigen is not identified.

Assay used: immunoSEQ multiplex PCR; TCRdb lists only in-frame clones, some missing. Altogether around 32,000 clones are present, roughly 80% being singletons, with the ten largest covering roughly 6.6%. The sequencing here drew on PBMCs, taken from a glioma patient whose treatment included an IDH1 peptide vaccine. The TCR originated in a woman between 18 and 29 years old with glioma.

The CDR3 reads CASSPPGTSHQFF. The DNA of the CDR3 is TGTGCCAGCAGCCCTCCTGGGACTAGTCATCAGTTCTTC. The genes are TRBV7-2 and TRBJ2-1; 8 nucleotides agree with TRBD2. The CDR3 has 13 amino acids. CDR1 and CDR2 (germline): SGHTA, FQGNSA. The V segment lost 5 bases and the J segment 13 bases; nucleotides outside the gene matches: 10.